This TCR beta chain was profiled in a study of blood T cell repertoires in COVID-19. TCRdb's copy holds only in-frame clones and misses some; the assay was immunoSEQ multiplex PCR. The table has roughly 260,000 clones, under 95% seen once. For recovered donors of Cohort 3, there were two negative PCRs, clearance, or symptom resolution. This CDR3 region has 11 residues. Germline CDR1 reads MNHEY; CDR2 reads SVGEGT. Deletions cut 5 bases from V and 13 bases from J, with 11 bases between. Material for sequencing was PBMCs or T cells enriched from blood (not recorded which). The TCR sequence derives from a woman under 30 who had recovered from COVID-19. The chain links TRBV6-2 or TRBV6-3 to TRBJ1-4, with D perhaps TRBD1 (5 bases). Here the CDR3 DNA reads TGTGCCAGCAGTCAGGGACTTGGACTGTTTTTT. This translates into CASSQGLGLFF.